The 24 T cell receptor beta chains below all came from one sample that was sequenced in a study of T-cell reconstitution after alpha-beta-depleted transplantation in children. It was with unique molecular identifiers that the TCRbeta library was prepared. One entry per CDR3 protein, called by TCRdb with MiXCR from the PCR reads. The table has about 490,000 distinct CDR3 sequences, roughly 10% seen once; the top ten hold 2%. The material sequenced was PBMCs, taken before TCRalphabeta/CD19-depleted stem cell transplant. All receptors derive from a child aged 2 to 10 with inherited bone marrow failure, due to receive a stem cell transplant.

This clonotype was found many times. The J gene is TRBJ2-1, the V gene TRBV5-6; D unclear. V was clipped by 3 bases and J by 7 bases, with 17 bases between them. The CDR3 extends over 15 amino acids. Germline V gives CDR1 SGHDT, CDR2 YYEEEE. CDR3: CASSYGPRPENEQFF. CDR3 sequence (DNA): TGTGCCAGCAGCTATGGGCCCCGTCCCGAGAATGAGCAGTTCTTC.

Of note for this clonotype: A much bigger clone sits one base away, suggesting this may be a read error. This chain uses TRBV6-1 with TRBJ2-3; D uncertain. The CDR3 has 14 residues. V lost 7 bases and J 2 bases, leaving 13 bases between the germline ends. The germline V gene has CDR1 MNHNS and CDR2 SASEGT. The CDR3 DNA is TGTGCCAGCACCCTCTTTTGGGCCACAGATACGCAGTATTTT. Its protein is CASTLFWATDTQYF.

This clonotype was detected many times. V is TRBV12-3 or TRBV12-4 and J is TRBJ1-3; no firm D call. The length of the CDR3 is 13 residues. The V gene lost 10 bases and the J gene lost 6 bases, with 16 bases spanning the gap. The CDR3 region has the DNA TGTGCCACCTCCTTGGGGTGGGAAAACACCATATATTTT. This codes for CATSLGWENTIYF.

The chain couples TRBV28 to TRBJ2-3; 14 bases line up with TRBD2. Germline V CDR1 and CDR2: MDHEN, SYDVKM. The CDR3 extends over 17 amino acids. V lost 4 bases to trimming and J lost 1 base; unmatched junction nucleotides: 4. The CDR3 spells CASSSRTSGRRTDTQYF. The CDR3 region has the DNA TGTGCCAGCAGTTCTCGGACTAGCGGGAGGCGCACAGATACGCAGTATTTT.

This clonotype has at least ten counts. The chain links TRBV20-1 to TRBJ2-2; maybe TRBD2 (6 bases). The ends were cut back, 5 bases at V and 4 bases at J, with 11 bases in the middle. The CDR3 loop spans 13 amino acids. The germline V gene has CDR1 DFQATT and CDR2 SNEGSKA (reference sequence). The CDR3 DNA is TGCAGTGCTCCGGGACTTGTCACCGGGGAGCTGTTTTTT. This gives the protein CSAPGLVTGELFF.

The chain is built from TRBV4-2 and TRBJ2-2; 7 bases are a match to TRBD1. Germline trimming cut 4 bases from V and 4 bases from J; bases unmatched to any gene: 9. CDR3 length: 16 amino acids. The germline V gene has CDR1 LGHNA and CDR2 YNFKEQ. This CDR3 is CASSRTRDRSTGELFF. As DNA, the CDR3 is TGTGCCAGCAGCCGAACGAGGGACAGATCCACCGGGGAGCTGTTTTTT.

The chain combines TRBV4-3 with TRBJ2-3, with TRBD2 identical over 8 bases. Germline V gives CDR1 LGHNA, CDR2 YSLEER. With 0 bases clipped from V and 5 bases from J, the junction kept 7 bases outside the gene matches. The CDR3 extends over 16 amino acids. CDR3 bases: TGCGCCAGCAGCCAAGATCTCCCGGGAGGGGGAGATACGCAGTATTTT. Residues: CASSQDLPGGGDTQYF.

This clonotype was seen a few times. The chain uses TRBV15 and TRBJ2-3; D is possibly TRBD2 (5 bases). Per the germline V gene, CDR1 is LNHNV and CDR2 is YYDKDF (reference sequence). The CDR3 extends over 15 amino acids. V was shortened by 5 bases and J by 1 base, with 13 bases between the two germline ends. The CDR3, as DNA: TGTGCCACCAGCCAACTAGTACTCCGCACAGATACGCAGTATTTT. Translated, it gives CATSQLVLRTDTQYF.

This clonotype was seen at least ten times. J is TRBJ2-3 and V is TRBV6-4; TRBD2 aligns across 7 bases. This CDR3 is built from 15 residues. The junction had 6 bases not matched to a gene; V was cut back by 6 bases and J by 0 bases. Per germline, CDR1 MRHNA and CDR2 SNTAGT. CDR3 sequence: CASRERGASTDTQYF. As DNA, the CDR3 is TGTGCCAGCAGGGAGCGGGGAGCTAGCACAGATACGCAGTATTTT.

The V call is TRBV5-1, the J call TRBJ1-2, with D possibly being TRBD1 (5 bases). Trimming took 4 bases from V and 8 from J, leaving 12 bases between them. The CDR3 length is 12 residues. The germline gives CDR1 SGHRS, CDR2 YFSETQ. The CDR3 nucleotides are TGCGCCAGCAGCCGAGACAGTTGGGGCTACACCTTC. This codes for CASSRDSWGYTF.

This clonotype was detected only a few times. V is TRBV29-1 and J is TRBJ2-1, with TRBD2 matching over 11 bases. Germline CDR1 is SQVTM and CDR2 is ANQGSEA. The CDR3 totals 15 residues. V lost 2 bases to trimming and J lost 2 bases; unmatched junction nucleotides: 2. The CDR3 reads CSVELAGGPYNEQFF. CDR3 nucleotides: TGCAGCGTTGAATTAGCGGGAGGGCCCTACAATGAGCAGTTCTTC.

Only a few counts were recorded for this clonotype. V is TRBV2 and J is TRBJ1-5, with no clear D. V was trimmed by 0 bases and J by 2 bases, leaving 8 bases between them. Germline V gene data show CDR1 as SNHLY and CDR2 as FYNNEI. This CDR3 spans 15 amino acids. The CDR3 nucleotides read TGTGCCAGCAGTGAAGCGAGGTATGGCAATCAGCCCCAGCATTTT. The encoded protein is CASSEARYGNQPQHF. The variable domain in full, with the rest retrieved from reference TRBV2 and TRBJ1-5, is EPEVTQTPSHQVTQMGQEVILRCVPISNHLYFYWYRQILGQKVEFLVSFYNNEISEKSEIFDDQFSVERPDGSNFTLKIRSTKLEDSAMYFCASSEARYGNQPQHFGDGTRLSIL.

This clonotype was seen at least ten times. The J gene is TRBJ2-7, the V gene TRBV28, with TRBD1 matching over 11 bases. Unmatched junction bases numbered 8, after V lost 4 bases and J lost 3 bases. There are 16 residues in the CDR3. CDR1 and CDR2 from the germline V gene are MDHEN and SYDVKM. The CDR3: CASSSSGTGGNYEQYF. CDR3 sequence (DNA): TGTGCCAGCAGTTCATCCGGGACAGGGGGGAACTACGAGCAGTACTTC.

There are a few counts of this clonotype. The chain links TRBV27 to TRBJ2-7; no reliable D call. Trimming removed 10 bases from V and 0 bases from J, with 16 bases in between. The CDR3 extends over 14 amino acids. Germline CDR1 reads MNHEY; CDR2 reads SMNVEV (reference sequence). The CDR3 protein is CATKPLRISYEQYF. The CDR3 nucleotides are TGTGCCACTAAACCTCTCCGGATCTCCTACGAGCAGTACTTC.

Many counts were recorded for this clonotype. J is TRBJ2-1 and V is TRBV7-9; a weak D match, TRBD1 (5 bases). The germline CDR1 and CDR2 sequences are SEHNR and FQNEAQ (reference sequence). V lost 1 base and J 9 bases, leaving 16 bases between the germline ends. This CDR3 is built from 15 residues. The CDR3 region is CASSLGSGRDGEQFF. Here the CDR3 DNA reads TGTGCCAGCAGCTTAGGGTCAGGCAGGGATGGTGAGCAGTTCTTC.

This clonotype appeared many times. This sequence joins TRBV29-1 and TRBJ1-1, with 8 bases matching TRBD1. The germline V gene has CDR1 SQVTM and CDR2 ANQGSEA. The CDR3 length is 15 residues. J lost 2 bases, V lost 2 bases, and 7 bases had no gene match. CDR3 in DNA: TGCAGCGTTGAATCGGGACAGGCCCTAAACACTGAAGCTTTCTTT. Protein: CSVESGQALNTEAFF.

This clonotype was counted many times. CDR3: CASSSSGEESHEQFF. DNA for the CDR3: TGTGCCAGCAGTTCTAGCGGAGAGGAGTCCCATGAGCAGTTCTTC. This chain connects TRBV28 to TRBJ2-1; 7 bases are a match to TRBD2. The germline gives CDR1 MDHEN, CDR2 SYDVKM. J gave up 8 bases and V 4 bases, and 11 bases lay outside the gene matches. The CDR3 covers 15 residues.

This clonotype was observed a handful of times. The rearrangement links TRBV7-9 to TRBJ2-3; no clear D. CDR3 length: 15 residues. The V gene lost 3 bases and the J gene lost 5 bases, with 15 bases spanning the gap. Germline CDR1 and CDR2: SEHNR and FQNEAQ (reference sequence). As DNA, the CDR3 is TGTGCCAGCAGCTTCATTGAGTGGGGTGAAGATACGCAGTATTTT. Protein: CASSFIEWGEDTQYF. Together with reference TRBV7-9 and TRBJ2-3, the CDR3 gives the full variable domain: DTGVSQNPRHKITKRGQNVTFRCDPISEHNRLYWYRQTLGQGPEFLTYFQNEAQLEKSRLLSDRFSAERPKGSFSTLEIQRTEQGDSAMYLCASSFIEWGEDTQYFGPGTRLTVL.

Comment on this clonotype: This clone may be a read error of a much larger clone one base away. This chain links TRBV4-3 with TRBJ2-2, with no clear D. The V end was cut by 3 bases, the J end by 0 bases, with 11 bases between. The CDR3 extends over 16 amino acids. Germline values: CDR1 LGHNA, CDR2 YSLEER. This CDR3 is CASSHDHRANTGELFF. CDR3 nucleotides: TGCGCCAGCAGCCACGATCACCGCGCGAACACCGGGGAGCTGTTTTTT.

This clonotype was picked up many times. The CDR3 region has the DNA TGCAGTGCTAGAGATCCCACCACAGGTTCGACCGGGGAGCTGTTTTTT. It encodes CSARDPTTGSTGELFF. The V and J genes are TRBV20-1 and TRBJ2-2, with D perhaps matching TRBD1 (5 bases). The V end was cut by 0 bases, the J end by 5 bases, with 16 bases between. The CDR3 runs 16 residues. Germline loops: CDR1 DFQATT, CDR2 SNEGSKA (reference sequence).

This clonotype has a handful of counts. CDR3 in DNA: TGCGCCAGCAGCCGATCTGGGCAGGGGTGGTCCGGGGAGCTGTTTTTT. This encodes CASSRSGQGWSGELFF. The chain uses TRBV4-1 and TRBJ2-2, with D maybe TRBD1 (6 bases). The CDR3 sequence is 16 residues long. V lost 4 bases and J lost 6, with 18 bases in between. CDR1 is MGHRA, CDR2 YSYEKL, per germline.

Remarks on this clonotype: At one end the junction does not follow the germline gene, possibly because of a read error. CDR3 residues: CASSPVTASGANILTF. The CDR3 DNA reads as TGTGCCAGCAGTCCGGTGACGGCCTCTGGGGCCAACATCCTGACTTTC. The J gene is TRBJ2-6, the V gene TRBV12-3 or TRBV12-4; TRBD1 might be the D (5 bases). The CDR3 runs 16 residues.

This clonotype was counted between two and nine times. The chain employs TRBV15 and TRBJ2-7, with a tentative D call TRBD2 (5 bases). Trimming removed 5 bases at V and 2 bases at J, with 28 bases between. CDR1 is LNHNV, CDR2 YYDKDF, per germline (reference sequence). This CDR3 region has 19 residues. Written as DNA, the CDR3 is TGTGCCACCAGCTTACCTCGGGGTAGCCTCCTTGACCCCACCTACGAGCAGTACTTC. Its translation is CATSLPRGSLLDPTYEQYF.

This clonotype came up a few times. The rearrangement joins TRBV20-1 to TRBJ2-1; TRBD2 agrees at 10 bases. This CDR3 comprises 11 residues. The V gene end was trimmed by 6 bases and the J gene end by 13 bases; junction bases not matched to a gene: 6. Looked up from germline, CDR1 is DFQATT and CDR2 is SNEGSKA (reference sequence). As DNA, the CDR3 is TGCAGTGCAGAGAGCGGGAGGGCCCAGTTCTTC. Translation: CSAESGRAQFF.